Listed here are 29 T cell receptor beta chains from one sample, sequenced in a study of blood T cell repertoires in COVID-19. Clones were read by immunoSEQ multiplex PCR, and TCRdb kept only the in-frame ones, dropping some. The sample includes approximately 170,000 clones, approximately 83% of them seen just once. The sample comprised peripheral blood. These receptors were obtained from a man aged 70-80 years with active or convalescent COVID-19.

The chain combines TRBV28 with TRBJ1-5; D not resolved. Germline CDR1 reads MDHEN; CDR2 reads SYDVKM. The CDR3 consists of 16 residues. Trimming took 4 bases from V and 3 from J, leaving 16 bases between them. The CDR3 DNA is TGTGCCAGCAGTTCCCTGGACGGGAGATTCAATCAGCCCCAGCATTTT. This sequence encodes CASSSLDGRFNQPQHF. Filled out from reference TRBV28 and TRBJ1-5, the complete variable domain reads DVKVTQSSRYLVKRTGEKVFLECVQDMDHENMFWYRQDPGLGLRLIYFSYDVKMKEKGDIPEGYSVSREKKERFSLILESASTNQTSMYLCASSSLDGRFNQPQHFGDGTRLSIL.

The chain is built from TRBV7-9 and TRBJ1-2, with no clear D. Germline V gives CDR1 SEHNR, CDR2 FQNEAQ (reference sequence). The V gene lost 1 base and the J gene lost 10 bases, with 13 bases spanning the gap. This CDR3 has 13 amino acids. The CDR3 reads CASSLEGGTPYTF. The CDR3 bases are TGTGCCAGCAGCTTAGAGGGAGGTACCCCCTACACCTTC.

This clone was detected only once. J is TRBJ2-1 and V is TRBV18, with 10 bases matching TRBD1. V shed 5 bases and J 7 bases; nucleotides not matched to a gene: 8. This CDR3 is built from 15 residues. Per the germline V gene, CDR1 is KGHSH and CDR2 is LQKENI. The CDR3 reads CASSAGTGVENEQFF. CDR3 in DNA: TGTGCCAGCTCAGCCGGGACAGGGGTGGAAAATGAGCAGTTCTTC.

This clone was recorded a few times. The gene calls are TRBV6-1 and TRBJ2-1; 7 bases fit TRBD2. Losses at the gene ends were 3 bases for V and 9 bases for J; bases not matched to a gene: 8. The CDR3 is made up of 14 amino acids. Germline CDR1 MNHNS, CDR2 SASEGT. The CDR3 DNA reads TGTGCCAGCAGTGACCAGCGGGATGGATCTGAGCAGTTCTTC. Its protein is CASSDQRDGSEQFF.

This clone came up once. The chain couples TRBV4-3 to TRBJ2-7, with a weak D call TRBD2 (6 bases). CDR3 size: 16 residues. From germline, CDR1 is LGHNA and CDR2 YSLEER. Trimming pared 0 bases from V and 4 bases from J, leaving 16 bases between. The CDR3 region is CASSQDFRGIRYEQYF. The DNA for the CDR3 is TGCGCCAGCAGCCAAGATTTCCGGGGGATCCGTTACGAGCAGTACTTC.

The CDR3 sequence: CASSLSPSNTGELFF. In DNA, the CDR3 is TGTGCCAGCTCGCTATCCCCTTCCAACACCGGGGAGCTGTTTTTT. The chain is built from TRBV18 and TRBJ2-2, with no clear D. CDR3 length equals 15 residues. The germline V gene has CDR1 KGHSH and CDR2 LQKENI. Trimming took 6 bases from V and 2 from J, leaving 13 bases between them.

V usage is TRBV4-3 and J usage is TRBJ1-2; tentatively, D is TRBD1 (6 bases). In germline, CDR1 is LGHNA, CDR2 YSLEER. V lost 5 bases to trimming and J lost 7 bases, with 14 bases between them. This CDR3 spans 13 amino acids. Here the CDR3 reads CASSSDRFFGYTF. CDR3 nucleotides: TGCGCCAGCAGCTCCGACAGGTTTTTTGGCTACACCTTC.

The V gene is TRBV4-3, the J gene TRBJ1-1, with a tentative D call TRBD1 (5 bases). This CDR3 is 14 amino acids long. The ends were cut back, 4 bases at V and 4 bases at J, with 13 bases in the middle. Germline-derived CDR1 and CDR2 are LGHNA and YSLEER. CDR3 sequence (DNA): TGCGCCAGCAGCCCAGCGGGACTTTTCACTGAAGCTTTCTTT. This translates into CASSPAGLFTEAFF.

The chain couples TRBV2 to TRBJ2-2; no reliable D call. The V end lost 7 bases, the J end lost 0 bases, and 9 bases lay between the germline ends. Looked up from germline, CDR1 is SNHLY and CDR2 is FYNNEI. The length of the CDR3 is 14 residues. The CDR3 reads CASMRSANTGELFF. CDR3 in DNA: TGTGCCAGCATGAGGTCTGCGAACACCGGGGAGCTGTTTTTT.

CDR3 in DNA: TGTGCCAGCAGGAGAGACAATGAGCAGTTCTTC. Translation: CASRRDNEQFF. J is TRBJ2-1 and V is TRBV6-5; D is ambiguous. Between the trimmed V and J ends, which lost 6 bases and 5 bases, there was a span of 5 bases. The CDR3 has 11 residues. Germline V CDR1 and CDR2: MNHEY, SVGAGI.

The V gene is TRBV7-6, the J gene TRBJ1-2; 7 bases map to TRBD1. This CDR3 spans 15 amino acids. The junction had 11 bases not matched to a gene; V was cut back by 4 bases and J by 6 bases. The germline V gene encodes CDR1 SGHVS and CDR2 FNYEAQ. Here the CDR3 DNA reads TGTGCCAGCAGCTCGGTACAGGGGTTAAATGATGGCTACACCTTC. It is translated as CASSSVQGLNDGYTF.

This clone has a handful of counts. J is TRBJ1-5 and V is TRBV27; the D gene is possibly TRBD1 (5 bases). The V gene's germline CDR1 is MNHEY and CDR2 SMNVEV (reference sequence). This CDR3 contains 15 residues. V was cut by 8 bases and J by 0 bases, with 14 bases left in between. CDR3 nucleotide sequence: TGTGCCAGCCTACTGACAGCGTATAGCAATCAGCCCCAGCATTTT. This encodes CASLLTAYSNQPQHF.

Only a few counts were recorded for this clone. A much larger clone is a single base away; this may be a read error. The rearrangement links TRBV11-1 to TRBJ1-1; D gene ambiguous. Trimming shortened V by 1 base and J by 2 bases, and 5 bases separated the two germline ends. Germline V gene sequence: CDR1 SGHAT, CDR2 FQDESV (reference sequence). The CDR3 spans 13 residues. CDR3 in amino acids: CASSLGHNTEAFF. DNA of the CDR3: TGTGCCAGCAGCTTAGGACACAACACTGAAGCTTTCTTT.

This clone was seen just once. The J gene is TRBJ1-1, the V gene TRBV27, with 7 bases lining up with TRBD1. Per the germline V gene, CDR1 is MNHEY and CDR2 is SMNVEV (reference sequence). The CDR3 length is 15 residues. With V trimmed by 3 bases and J by 5 bases, 9 bases remained unmatched. The CDR3: CASSFLGQGVTEAFF. CDR3 sequence (DNA): TGTGCCAGCAGTTTTTTAGGGCAGGGGGTTACTGAAGCTTTCTTT.

The V gene is TRBV6-1, the J gene TRBJ2-1; 9 bases agree with TRBD2. V dropped 3 bases and J dropped 7; count of bases not matched to a gene: 7. The CDR3 spans 15 residues. The germline gives CDR1 MNHNS, CDR2 SASEGT. The CDR3 DNA reads TGTGCCAGCAGTGATAGCGGGAGAACAGTTAATGAGCAGTTCTTC. As protein: CASSDSGRTVNEQFF.

This chain links TRBV7-2 with TRBJ1-5; 9 bases align to TRBD1. V gave up 5 bases and J gave up 0 bases; unmatched junction bases: 8. The CDR3 contains 17 residues. CDR1 and CDR2 from the germline V gene are SGHTA and FQGNSA. The CDR3 region is CASSLRDRENSNQPQHF. For the CDR3, the DNA is TGTGCCAGCAGCCTCCGGGACAGGGAGAATAGCAATCAGCCCCAGCATTTT.

This chain connects TRBV28 to TRBJ2-6; perhaps TRBD2 as D (6 bases). Germline assignment: CDR1 MDHEN and CDR2 SYDVKM. Trimming left V 5 bases short and J 0 bases short, with 14 bases between. There are 17 residues in the CDR3. CDR3 sequence (DNA): TGTGCCAGCAGTGAATGGGGGGTAAGCTCTGGGGCCAACGTCCTGACTTTC. Translated, it gives CASSEWGVSSGANVLTF. Full variable domain (outside the CDR3, taken from reference TRBV28 and TRBJ2-6): DVKVTQSSRYLVKRTGEKVFLECVQDMDHENMFWYRQDPGLGLRLIYFSYDVKMKEKGDIPEGYSVSREKKERFSLILESASTNQTSMYLCASSEWGVSSGANVLTFGAGSRLTVL.

This clone was seen once. The V and J genes are TRBV2 and TRBJ1-2; a possible D gene is TRBD1 (6 bases). V lost 11 bases and J lost 7, with 17 bases in between. The CDR3 covers 12 residues. Germline V CDR1 and CDR2: SNHLY, FYNNEI. CDR3 amino acids: CARQGPRGGYTF. The CDR3 region has the DNA TGTGCCCGCCAGGGGCCCCGTGGTGGCTACACCTTC.

V is TRBV10-1 and J is TRBJ1-2; a possible D gene is TRBD1 (6 bases). V was trimmed by 2 bases and J by 3 bases, leaving 13 bases between them. There are 15 residues in the CDR3. Germline loops: CDR1 WNHNN, CDR2 SYGVQD (reference sequence). The CDR3, as DNA: TGCGCCAGCAGTGAGCTCTTACAGGGTTACTATGGCTACACCTTC. Translated, it gives CASSELLQGYYGYTF.

The V and J genes are TRBV2 and TRBJ2-7; TRBD2 is a possible D gene (6 bases). The CDR3 is made up of 14 amino acids. In germline, CDR1 is SNHLY, CDR2 FYNNEI. Trimming took 3 bases from V and 1 from J, leaving 10 bases between them. The CDR3 region has the DNA TGTGCCAGCAGTGACCTAGCGACTTCCTACGAGCAGTACTTC. It translates to CASSDLATSYEQYF.

The genes are TRBV9 and TRBJ1-1, with TRBD1 matching 8 bases. The CDR3 consists of 16 residues. The junction had 6 bases not matched to a gene; V was cut back by 2 bases and J by 0 bases. From germline, CDR1 is SGDLS and CDR2 YYNGEE. CDR3 nucleotide sequence: TGTGCCAGCAGCGTTACAGGGGGTGGGATGAACACTGAAGCTTTCTTT. It specifies CASSVTGGGMNTEAFF.

The chain links TRBV19 to TRBJ1-5, with a weak D call TRBD1 (5 bases). This CDR3 has 14 residues. Germline V CDR1 and CDR2: LNHDA, SQIVND (reference sequence). V was shortened by 6 bases and J by 0 bases, with 9 bases between the two germline ends. The CDR3 DNA reads as TGTGCCAGTAGGCCCGACAGTAGCAATCAGCCCCAGCATTTT. Translating it yields CASRPDSSNQPQHF.

The chain joins TRBV14 to TRBJ1-1, with D possibly TRBD1 on 5 matching bases. Germline loops: CDR1 SGHDN, CDR2 FVKESK. The CDR3 has 15 residues. Trimming left V 5 bases short and J 4 bases short, with 17 bases between. The CDR3 DNA is TGTGCCAGCAGCACCTGGGGGAGGTTTGGCACTGAAGCTTTCTTT. This sequence encodes CASSTWGRFGTEAFF.

This clone was seen only once. V gene TRBV12-5 combines with J gene TRBJ2-3, with a possible D match to TRBD1 (5 bases). V gave up 2 bases and J gave up 1 base, with 7 bases separating them. This CDR3 is 14 amino acids long. The germline V gene encodes CDR1 LGHNT and CDR2 FRNRAP. CDR3 amino acids: CASGLIQGTDTQYF. The CDR3 DNA reads TGTGCTAGTGGTTTGATACAGGGCACAGATACGCAGTATTTT. Filled out from reference TRBV12-5 and TRBJ2-3, the complete variable domain reads DARVTQTPRHKVTEMGQEVTMRCQPILGHNTVFWYRQTMMQGLELLAYFRNRAPLDDSGMPKDRFSAEMPDATLATLKIQPSEPRDSAVYFCASGLIQGTDTQYFGPGTRLTVL.

Written as DNA, the CDR3 is TGCGCCAGCAGCAACCCACAGGGAACCCTAGAGACCCAGTACTTC. It codes for CASSNPQGTLETQYF. The chain carries TRBV5-1 and TRBJ2-5, with D maybe TRBD1 (6 bases). V lost 4 bases and J 4 bases, leaving 17 bases between the germline ends. The CDR3 extends over 15 amino acids. CDR1 SGHRS and CDR2 YFSETQ come from the germline V gene.

This clone is a singleton in its sample. This sequence joins TRBV4-3 and TRBJ2-1; 8 bases line up with TRBD1. CDR1 is LGHNA and CDR2 is YSLEER in the germline V gene. The CDR3 sequence is 16 residues long. J gave up 4 bases and V 3 bases, and 8 bases lay outside the gene matches. In DNA, the CDR3 is TGCGCCAGCAGCCACCTACCAGGGGGCGCTTACAATGAGCAGTTCTTC. Protein product: CASSHLPGGAYNEQFF.

The rearrangement uses TRBV19 and TRBJ2-7; a possible D gene is TRBD1 (5 bases). Per germline, CDR1 LNHDA and CDR2 SQIVND (reference sequence). The V end was cut by 1 base, the J end by 3 bases, with 13 bases between. The CDR3 spans 15 residues. CDR3 nucleotides: TGTGCCAGTAGTATAGTAGCAGGGATTTTCTACGAGCAGTACTTC. Amino acid sequence: CASSIVAGIFYEQYF.

This rearrangement joins TRBV19 to TRBJ2-1; 13 bases map to TRBD2. Germline V gene lookup returns CDR1 LNHDA and CDR2 SQIVND (reference sequence). The CDR3 has 15 residues. V lost 7 bases to trimming and J lost 6 bases; unmatched junction nucleotides: 6. Here the CDR3 DNA reads TGTGCCAGTACCCTACTAGCGGGAGGGGGCAATGAGCAGTTCTTC. As protein: CASTLLAGGGNEQFF.

This clone has only one observation. This chain uses TRBV6-6 with TRBJ2-5, with 7 bases aligning to TRBD1. Germline V gene data show CDR1 as MNHNY and CDR2 as SVGAGI (reference sequence). The V gene end was trimmed by 5 bases and the J gene end by 4 bases; junction bases not matched to a gene: 13. The CDR3 extends over 16 amino acids. The chain's CDR3 is CASSNQGQSHPETQYF. The DNA for the CDR3 is TGTGCCAGCAGTAATCAGGGACAGAGCCACCCAGAGACCCAGTACTTC.